The rows below give T cell receptor beta chains drawn from one sample of a study of T cell responses to AZD1222 COVID-19 vaccine. Using immunoSEQ multiplex PCR, the repertoire was profiled, and TCRdb retains in-frame clones only, with some absent. The data show approximately 100,000 clones, roughly 86% seen once. Sequenced here: peripheral blood, sampled on day 0 of AZD1222 vaccination. These receptor sequences come from an adult in good health. Each CDR3 is given with its conserved first and last residue. A D gene is named only where the DNA matches it firmly. Expanded clones get a size class; other rows say once, few or many, or leave the size out.

d_call: -
v_call: TRBV12-3/TRBV12-4
j_call: TRBJ1-5
cdr3_length: 12
clone_size: -
cdr3_aa: CASSFDAQPQHF
cdr3_nt: TGTGCCAGCAGTTTTGATGCCCAGCCCCAGCATTTT

d_call: -
v_call: TRBV11-2
j_call: TRBJ1-2
cdr3_length: 13
clone_size: -
cdr3_aa: CASSPRRAHGYTF
cdr3_nt: TGTGCCAGCAGCCCTCGCAGGGCCCATGGCTACACCTTC

d_call: TRBD2
v_call: TRBV7-6
j_call: TRBJ2-1
cdr3_length: 16
clone_size: once
cdr3_aa: CASSLGTSGVHNEQFF
cdr3_nt: TGTGCCAGCAGCTTAGGGACTAGCGGAGTCCACAATGAGCAGTTCTTC

d_call: TRBD1
v_call: TRBV6-2/TRBV6-3
j_call: TRBJ1-1
cdr3_length: 13
clone_size: -
cdr3_aa: CASSYTGDAEAFF
cdr3_nt: TGTGCCAGCAGTTACACAGGGGATGCTGAAGCTTTCTTT

d_call: -
v_call: TRBV18
j_call: TRBJ2-7
cdr3_length: 14
clone_size: -
cdr3_aa: CASSPDYARLEQYF
cdr3_nt: TGTGCCAGCTCACCAGATTACGCCAGACTCGAGCAGTACTTC

d_call: TRBD1
v_call: TRBV15
j_call: TRBJ1-1
cdr3_length: 16
clone_size: -
cdr3_aa: CATSRDNTGEGTEAFF
cdr3_nt: TGTGCCACCAGCAGAGACAATACAGGGGAGGGGACTGAAGCTTTCTTT

d_call: -
v_call: TRBV13
j_call: TRBJ2-1
cdr3_length: 12
clone_size: -
cdr3_aa: CASSLSYNEQFF
cdr3_nt: TGTGCCAGCAGCCTCTCCTACAATGAGCAGTTCTTC

d_call: TRBD1
v_call: TRBV15
j_call: TRBJ1-2
cdr3_length: 17
clone_size: -
cdr3_aa: CATSRADLGTGRYGYTF
cdr3_nt: TGTGCCACCAGCAGAGCTGACCTTGGGACAGGGCGCTATGGCTACACCTTC

d_call: TRBD1
v_call: TRBV10-3
j_call: TRBJ1-6
cdr3_length: 13
clone_size: -
cdr3_aa: CAISTGEDSPLHF
cdr3_nt: TGTGCCATCAGTACAGGGGAGGATTCACCCCTCCACTTT

d_call: TRBD1
v_call: TRBV27
j_call: TRBJ2-7
cdr3_length: 13
clone_size: -
cdr3_aa: CASSLGDRDEQYF
cdr3_nt: TGTGCCAGCAGTTTAGGGGACAGGGATGAGCAGTACTTC

d_call: -
v_call: TRBV7-3
j_call: TRBJ2-2
cdr3_length: 14
clone_size: -
cdr3_aa: CASSVTSNTGELFF
cdr3_nt: TGTGCCAGCAGCGTCACTAGTAACACCGGGGAGCTGTTTTTT

d_call: -
v_call: TRBV27
j_call: TRBJ1-2
cdr3_length: 15
clone_size: -
cdr3_aa: CASSLAGISNYGYTF
cdr3_nt: TGTGCCAGCAGTTTAGCCGGAATCTCTAACTATGGCTACACCTTC

d_call: TRBD1
v_call: TRBV6-2/TRBV6-3
j_call: TRBJ1-5
cdr3_length: 14
clone_size: -
cdr3_aa: CASSGQGSNQPQHF
cdr3_nt: TGTGCCAGCAGTGGACAGGGGTCCAATCAGCCCCAGCATTTT

d_call: -
v_call: TRBV14
j_call: TRBJ2-3
cdr3_length: 15
clone_size: -
cdr3_aa: CASSQQGLDADTQYF
cdr3_nt: TGTGCCAGCAGCCAACAGGGTCTTGACGCAGATACGCAGTATTTT

d_call: TRBD1
v_call: TRBV25-1
j_call: TRBJ1-6
cdr3_length: 14
clone_size: -
cdr3_aa: CASVGTGGNSPLHF
cdr3_nt: TGTGCCAGCGTAGGGACAGGGGGTAATTCACCCCTCCACTTT

d_call: -
v_call: TRBV15
j_call: TRBJ2-3
cdr3_length: 17
clone_size: -
cdr3_aa: CATSRGRVTGVWDTQYF
cdr3_nt: TGTGCCACCAGCAGAGGACGGGTTACAGGCGTTTGGGATACGCAGTATTTT

d_call: -
v_call: TRBV9
j_call: TRBJ2-2
cdr3_length: 14
clone_size: -
cdr3_aa: CASSPARGTGELFF
cdr3_nt: TGTGCCAGCAGCCCTGCCCGGGGCACCGGGGAGCTGTTTTTT

d_call: -
v_call: TRBV4-3
j_call: TRBJ1-4
cdr3_length: 15
clone_size: -
cdr3_aa: CASSRTPGTNEKLFF
cdr3_nt: TGCGCCAGCAGCCGGACTCCGGGAACTAATGAAAAACTGTTTTTT